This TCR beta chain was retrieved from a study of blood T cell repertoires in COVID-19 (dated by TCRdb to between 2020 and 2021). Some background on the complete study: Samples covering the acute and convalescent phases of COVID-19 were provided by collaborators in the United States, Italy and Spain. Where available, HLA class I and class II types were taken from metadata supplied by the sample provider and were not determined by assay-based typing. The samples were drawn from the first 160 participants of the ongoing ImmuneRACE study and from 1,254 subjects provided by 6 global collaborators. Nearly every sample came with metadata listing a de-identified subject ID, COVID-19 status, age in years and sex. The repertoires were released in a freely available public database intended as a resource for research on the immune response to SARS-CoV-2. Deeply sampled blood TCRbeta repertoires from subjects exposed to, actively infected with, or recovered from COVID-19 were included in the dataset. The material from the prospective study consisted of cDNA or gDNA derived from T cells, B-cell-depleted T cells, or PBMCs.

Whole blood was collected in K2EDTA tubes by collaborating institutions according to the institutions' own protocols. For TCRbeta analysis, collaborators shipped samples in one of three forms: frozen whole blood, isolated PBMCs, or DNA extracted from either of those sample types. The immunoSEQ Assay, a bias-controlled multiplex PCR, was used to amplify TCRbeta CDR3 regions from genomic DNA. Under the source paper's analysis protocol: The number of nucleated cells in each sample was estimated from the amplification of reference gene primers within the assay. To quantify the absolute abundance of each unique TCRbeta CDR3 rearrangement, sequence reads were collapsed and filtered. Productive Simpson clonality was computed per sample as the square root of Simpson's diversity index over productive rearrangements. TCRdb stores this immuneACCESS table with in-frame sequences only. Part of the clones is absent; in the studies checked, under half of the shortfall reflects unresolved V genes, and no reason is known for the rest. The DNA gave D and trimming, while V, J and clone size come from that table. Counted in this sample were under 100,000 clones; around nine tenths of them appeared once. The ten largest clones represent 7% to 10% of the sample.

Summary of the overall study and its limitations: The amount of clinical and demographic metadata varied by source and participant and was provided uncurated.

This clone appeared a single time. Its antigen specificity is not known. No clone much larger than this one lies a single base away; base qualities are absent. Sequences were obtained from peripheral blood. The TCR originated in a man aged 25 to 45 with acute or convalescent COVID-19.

Here is the DNA: TGTGCCAGCAGTCGCAGGGGCCCAAACAAAGAGACCCAGTACTTC. The translation is CASSRRGPNKETQYF. The chain is made from TRBV3-1 (or the pseudogene TRBV3-2) and TRBJ2-5; a tentative D call is TRBD1 (6 bases match). Measured from the cysteine to the phenylalanine, the CDR3 is 15 residues long. Only CDR3 DNA is held: 45 bases, read in frame from base 1. CDR1 and CDR2, looked up from the germline V gene (reference sequence), are LGHDT and YNNKEL. V drops 6 bases and J drops 3 bases, leaving 17 bases in between.